The 4 T cell receptor beta chains below come from one sample, sequenced in a study of T cell repertoires and HLA-DP antigens (dated by TCRdb to the late 2010s). These TCRs are of unknown antigen specificity. Preparation of the library involved the immunoSEQ multiplex PCR assay. Sourced from immuneACCESS, this table was stored by TCRdb with only in-frame sequences that have V and J called. A share of the clones is absent; for the studies checked, an unresolved V gene accounts for under half, and the remainder has no known explanation. Counted in this sample were 65,000 to 95,000 clones; 80% of them appeared once. The top ten clonotypes cover about 1.4% of the sample. Specimen: CD4+ T cells from PBMCs. These receptors were collected from a man in his sixties in good health and CMV-seronegative.

In this sample, this clone turned up once. Other DNA sequences from this sample encode an identical CDR3 as well. This chain links TRBV5-4 with TRBJ2-1; D may be TRBD2 (5 bases). The CDR3 totals 15 residues. Germline CDR1 reads SGHNT; CDR2 reads YYREEE (reference sequence). The V and J ends lost 0 bases and 0 bases respectively, with 7 bases between them. For the CDR3, the DNA is TGTGCCAGCAGCTTGGAAGGGAGCTCCTACAATGAGCAGTTCTTC. Translated: CASSLEGSSYNEQFF. Full variable domain (outside the CDR3, taken from reference TRBV5-4 and TRBJ2-1): ETGVTQSPTHLIKTRGQQVTLRCSSQSGHNTVSWYQQALGQGPQFIFQYYREEENGRGNFPPRFSGLQFPNYSSELNVNALELDDSALYLCASSLEGSSYNEQFFGPGTRLTVL.

V and J are TRBV5-1 and TRBJ2-4; 10 nucleotides line up with TRBD1. The CDR3 has 14 amino acids. V lost 3 bases and J lost 6; bases outside the gene matches: 3. The germline gives CDR1 SGHRS, CDR2 YFSETQ. The CDR3 is CASSWGDRGNIQYF. Here the CDR3 DNA reads TGCGCCAGCAGCTGGGGGGACAGGGGAAACATTCAGTACTTC. The full variable domain, in which reference TRBV5-1 and TRBJ2-4 provide the parts outside the CDR3, is KAGVTQTPRYLIKTRGQQVTLSCSPISGHRSVSWYQQTPGQGLQFLFEYFSETQRNKGNFPGRFSGRQFSNSRSEMNVSTLELGDSALYLCASSWGDRGNIQYFGAGTRLSVL.

The chain carries TRBV6-5 and TRBJ2-6, with D possibly TRBD1 on 6 matching bases. CDR1 is MNHEY, CDR2 SVGAGI, per germline. The CDR3 runs to 15 residues. Trimming removed 6 bases at V and 2 bases at J, with 11 bases between. The CDR3 sequence is CASSQNRAGANVLTF. CDR3 nucleotide sequence: TGTGCCAGCAGCCAGAACAGGGCTGGGGCCAACGTCCTGACTTTC.

This clone was picked up one time. The chain joins TRBV12-5 to TRBJ2-5; D is possibly TRBD1 (6 bases). The germline V and J ends were trimmed by 6 bases and 1 base, with 12 bases remaining between them. Germline loops: CDR1 LGHNT, CDR2 FRNRAP. This CDR3 region has 14 residues. The CDR3 loop reads CASGERTAQETQYF. In nucleotides, the CDR3 is TGTGCTAGTGGGGAGAGGACAGCCCAAGAGACCCAGTACTTC.